The 12 T cell receptor beta chains below all came from one sample that was sequenced in a study of beta chain features in type 1 diabetes. What was sequenced were expressed TCRB transcripts, since all of the isolated RNA had been reverse transcribed. Produced via immunoSEQ multiplex PCR; TCRdb's table is partial and in-frame only. The table has 500,000 to 700,000 clones, roughly 15% seen once. The specimen sequenced was naive CD4+ T cells from blood. The receptor set was obtained from a man aged 18 to 30 in good health.

This clone was detected only a few times. The V call is TRBV7-9, the J call TRBJ1-2, with TRBD1 as a possible D gene (5 bases). From germline, CDR1 is SEHNR and CDR2 FQNEAQ (reference sequence). V lost 3 bases, J lost 5 bases, and 13 bases lay in between. The CDR3 has 14 amino acids. The chain's CDR3 is CASSFEGRGYGYTF. The CDR3 DNA follows: TGTGCCAGCAGCTTCGAGGGGAGAGGATATGGCTACACCTTC.

This clone was found a few times. The chain employs TRBV15 and TRBJ1-6; 7 bases map to TRBD1. The germline V gene encodes CDR1 LNHNV and CDR2 YYDKDF (reference sequence). Trimming took 0 bases from V and 7 from J; bases not matched to a gene: 12. The CDR3 has 18 amino acids. CDR3 protein: CATSRDLTGVAGNSPLHF. The CDR3 DNA sequence: TGTGCCACCAGCAGAGATTTAACAGGGGTCGCCGGAAATTCACCCCTCCACTTT.

This chain uses TRBV7-2 with TRBJ2-1; 9 bases agree with TRBD2. The V gene's germline CDR1 is SGHTA and CDR2 FQGNSA. V trimming: 3 bases; J trimming: 3 bases; junction bases outside the gene matches: 9. The CDR3 runs 17 residues. CDR3 nucleotides: TGTGCCAGCAGCTTGCGGGGGGGCCAGATAATCTACAATGAGCAGTTCTTC. Translating gives CASSLRGGQIIYNEQFF.

The V call is TRBV27, the J call TRBJ2-4; the D is unclear. Germline loops: CDR1 MNHEY, CDR2 SMNVEV (reference sequence). There are 12 residues in the CDR3. V lost 4 bases and J lost 3, with 4 bases in between. CDR3 nucleotides: TGTGCCAGCAGTTATGGCAAAAACATTCAGTACTTC. This sequence encodes CASSYGKNIQYF.

This chain links TRBV7-9 with TRBJ1-5; tentatively, D is TRBD1 (5 bases). V gave up 3 bases and J gave up 2 bases, with 8 bases separating them. CDR3 length: 14 amino acids. Germline-derived CDR1 and CDR2 are SEHNR and FQNEAQ (reference sequence). The chain's CDR3 is CASSLDKGNQPQHF. The DNA of the CDR3 is TGTGCCAGCAGCTTGGACAAGGGCAATCAGCCCCAGCATTTT.

This clone was seen more than once but under ten times. The rearrangement uses TRBV2 and TRBJ2-1; the D gene is possibly TRBD2 (5 bases). Germline CDR1 reads SNHLY; CDR2 reads FYNNEI. V was clipped by 11 bases and J by 5 bases, with 19 bases between them. The CDR3 loop spans 14 amino acids. CDR3 in amino acids: CAGVTEAFNNEQFF. The DNA of the CDR3 is TGTGCCGGGGTAACGGAGGCCTTCAACAATGAGCAGTTCTTC.

This clone was observed a few times. In DNA, the CDR3 is TGTGCCAGCTCACCACCCTCAGAACGATACGAGCAGTACTTC. Translation: CASSPPSERYEQYF. V gene TRBV18 combines with J gene TRBJ2-7; D unclear. The V end lost 0 bases, the J end lost 4 bases, and 10 bases lay between the germline ends. CDR3 length: 14 amino acids. CDR1 is KGHSH and CDR2 is LQKENI in the germline V gene.

The CDR3 region has the DNA TGTGCCAGCAGCCCGCGGACTAGCGGGACTAACGGGGAGCTGTTTTTT. Translated: CASSPRTSGTNGELFF. This chain uses TRBV7-8 with TRBJ2-2; 12 bases map to TRBD2. After removal of 5 bases from V and 7 bases from J, the junction contained 8 bases not matched to a gene. The length of the CDR3 is 16 residues. Germline loops: CDR1 SGHVS, CDR2 FQNEAQ. Full variable domain (outside the CDR3, taken from reference TRBV7-8 and TRBJ2-2): GAGVSQSPRYKVAKRGQDVALRCDPISGHVSLFWYQQALGQGPEFLTYFQNEAQLDKSGLPSDRFFAERPEGSVSTLKIQRTQQEDSAVYLCASSPRTSGTNGELFFGEGSRLTVL.

V gene TRBV7-2 combines with J gene TRBJ2-7; perhaps D is TRBD1 or TRBD2 (5 bases each). CDR3 size: 15 residues. The V end lost 1 base, the J end lost 2 bases, and 12 bases lay between the germline ends. CDR1 and CDR2 from the germline V gene are SGHTA and FQGNSA. CDR3 bases: TGTGCCAGCAGCTTAGATGGGACGGGACCCTACGAGCAGTACTTC. Its translation is CASSLDGTGPYEQYF.

This clone has only a few counts. This chain uses TRBV29-1 with TRBJ2-5, with 7 bases fitting TRBD1. Germline CDR1 reads SQVTM; CDR2 reads ANQGSEA. The CDR3 is 13 amino acids. Losses at the gene ends were 7 bases for V and 0 bases for J; bases not matched to a gene: 5. The CDR3 nucleotides read TGCAGCGGTGGGACAGTTCACCAAGAGACCCAGTACTTC. Protein product: CSGGTVHQETQYF.

This clone was seen only a few times. The chain employs TRBV7-2 and TRBJ2-4; 9 bases match TRBD1. The CDR3 is made up of 16 amino acids. Germline V CDR1 and CDR2: SGHTA, FQGNSA. Unmatched junction bases numbered 12, after V lost 6 bases and J lost 6 bases. The CDR3 DNA sequence: TGTGCCAGCAGTCGTGTACAGGGGGCTGGTAGAAACATTCAGTACTTC. It yields the protein CASSRVQGAGRNIQYF.

The chain carries TRBV10-3 and TRBJ2-1; 9 bases line up with TRBD1. Germline-derived CDR1 and CDR2 are ENHRY and SYGVKD. This CDR3 spans 14 amino acids. With V trimmed by 8 bases and J by 6 bases, 8 bases remained unmatched. This CDR3 is CAIERDREGNEQFF. Here the CDR3 DNA reads TGTGCCATCGAGAGGGACAGGGAAGGCAATGAGCAGTTCTTC.